This T cell receptor beta chain stems from a study of blood T cells in healthy people across ages. Sample-barcoded 5' priming and a J-beta primer mix drove a second PCR of about 6 to 12 cycles. TCRdb analysed the 5' RACE reads with MiXCR anew, one entry per CDR3 protein. Seen here are about 670,000 distinct CDR3 sequences, over 40% observed once, and the top ten hold 25% to 35%. Germline values: CDR1 LGHDT, CDR2 YNNKEL (reference sequence). The CDR3 consists of 15 residues. Trimming took 1 base from V and 3 from J, leaving 13 bases between them. Sequencing was performed on blood. The chain has TRBV3-1 and TRBJ2-7; TRBD2 is a possible D gene (6 bases). The origin of this receptor is a man older than 75 in good health. CDR3 loop: CASSQAGVPDYEQYF. The CDR3 nucleotides read TGTGCCAGCAGCCAAGCGGGGGTTCCTGACTACGAGCAGTACTTC.